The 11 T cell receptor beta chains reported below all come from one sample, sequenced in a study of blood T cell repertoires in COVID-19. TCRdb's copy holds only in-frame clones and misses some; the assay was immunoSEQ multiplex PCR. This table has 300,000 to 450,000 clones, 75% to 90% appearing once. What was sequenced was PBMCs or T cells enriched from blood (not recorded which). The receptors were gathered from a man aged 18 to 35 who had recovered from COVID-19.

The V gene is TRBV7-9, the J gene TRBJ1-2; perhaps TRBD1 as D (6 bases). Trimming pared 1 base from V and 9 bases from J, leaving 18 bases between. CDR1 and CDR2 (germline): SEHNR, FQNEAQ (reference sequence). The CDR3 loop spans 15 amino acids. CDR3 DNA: TGTGCCAGCAGCTTAGATACGGGACACCTAAACAGCTACACCTTC. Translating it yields CASSLDTGHLNSYTF.

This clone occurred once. The CDR3 DNA reads as TGTGCCAGTACAAGCGGATACAATGAGCAGTTCTTC. It specifies CASTSGYNEQFF. This chain joins TRBV19 and TRBJ2-1; TRBD2 might be the D (5 bases). This CDR3 region has 12 residues. The germline V and J ends were trimmed by 7 bases and 4 bases, with 8 bases remaining between them. Germline values: CDR1 LNHDA, CDR2 SQIVND (reference sequence). Combining the CDR3 with reference TRBV19 and TRBJ2-1 gives the whole variable domain DGGITQSPKYLFRKEGQNVTLSCEQNLNHDAMYWYRQDPGQGLRLIYYSQIVNDFQKGDIAEGYSVSREKKESFPLTVTSAQKNPTAFYLCASTSGYNEQFFGPGTRLTVL.

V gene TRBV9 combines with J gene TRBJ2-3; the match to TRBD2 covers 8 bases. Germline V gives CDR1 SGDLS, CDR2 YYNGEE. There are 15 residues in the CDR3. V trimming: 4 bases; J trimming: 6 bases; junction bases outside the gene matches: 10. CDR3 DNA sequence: TGTGCCAGCAGCACATCGGGGGGGCAGTTGGATACGCAGTATTTT. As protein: CASSTSGGQLDTQYF.

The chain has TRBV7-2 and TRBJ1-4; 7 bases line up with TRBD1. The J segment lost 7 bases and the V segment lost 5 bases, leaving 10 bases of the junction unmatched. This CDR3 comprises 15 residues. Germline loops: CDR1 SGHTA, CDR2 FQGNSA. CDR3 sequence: CASSAQGMASEKLFF. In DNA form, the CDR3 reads TGTGCCAGCAGCGCACAGGGGATGGCGAGTGAAAAACTGTTTTTT.

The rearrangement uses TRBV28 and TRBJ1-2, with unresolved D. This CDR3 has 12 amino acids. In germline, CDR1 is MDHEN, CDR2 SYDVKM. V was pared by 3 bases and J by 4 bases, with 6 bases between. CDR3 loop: CASSFSLYGYTF. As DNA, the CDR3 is TGTGCCAGCAGTTTTTCCCTCTATGGCTACACCTTC.

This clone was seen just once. The CDR3 sequence: CATSFRREGRDTQYF. CDR3 DNA: TGTGCCACCAGTTTTAGGCGGGAGGGCCGGGATACGCAGTATTTT. V and J are TRBV24-1 and TRBJ2-3, with 9 bases matching TRBD2. The CDR3 length is 15 residues. The junction had 9 bases not matched to a gene; V was cut back by 6 bases and J by 6 bases. Germline lookup yields CDR1 KGHDR and CDR2 SFDVKD.

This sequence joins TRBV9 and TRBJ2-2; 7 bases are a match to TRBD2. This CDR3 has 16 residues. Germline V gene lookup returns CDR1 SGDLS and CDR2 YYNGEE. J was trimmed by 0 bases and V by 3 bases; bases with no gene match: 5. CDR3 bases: TGTGCCAGCAGCGCCGCCGGGGGGACGAACACCGGGGAGCTGTTTTTT. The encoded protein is CASSAAGGTNTGELFF.

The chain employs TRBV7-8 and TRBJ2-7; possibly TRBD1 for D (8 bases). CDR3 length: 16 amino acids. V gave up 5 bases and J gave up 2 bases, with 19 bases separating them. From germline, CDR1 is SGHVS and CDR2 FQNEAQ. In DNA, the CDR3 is TGTGCCAGCAGCGTCGGCACAGGGGGGGGAGCCTACGAGCAGTACTTC. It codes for CASSVGTGGGAYEQYF. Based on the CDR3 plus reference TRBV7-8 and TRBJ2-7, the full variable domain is GAGVSQSPRYKVAKRGQDVALRCDPISGHVSLFWYQQALGQGPEFLTYFQNEAQLDKSGLPSDRFFAERPEGSVSTLKIQRTQQEDSAVYLCASSVGTGGGAYEQYFGPGTRLTVT.

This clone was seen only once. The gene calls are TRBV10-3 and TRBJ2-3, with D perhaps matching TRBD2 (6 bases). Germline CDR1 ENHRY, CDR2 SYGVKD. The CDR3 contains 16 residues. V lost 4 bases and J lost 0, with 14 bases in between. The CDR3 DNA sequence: TGTGCCATCAGTGGGGAGCGGGCCGCTAGCACAGATACGCAGTATTTT. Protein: CAISGERAASTDTQYF.

The CDR3 coding sequence is TGTGCCACCCGAAAGGGGTTGGACAGGGGAGACCAGCCCCAGCATTTT. Its protein is CATRKGLDRGDQPQHF. V and J are TRBV10-3 and TRBJ1-5, with 9 bases identical to TRBD1. From germline, CDR1 is ENHRY and CDR2 SYGVKD. The CDR3 has 16 residues. The V and J ends lost 10 bases and 7 bases, in that order; junction bases with no gene match: 17.

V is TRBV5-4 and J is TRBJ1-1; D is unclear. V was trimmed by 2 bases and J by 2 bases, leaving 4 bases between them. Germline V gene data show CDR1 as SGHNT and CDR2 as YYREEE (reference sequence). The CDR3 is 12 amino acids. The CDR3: CASSFLNTEAFF. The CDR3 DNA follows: TGTGCCAGCAGCTTCCTAAACACTGAAGCTTTCTTT. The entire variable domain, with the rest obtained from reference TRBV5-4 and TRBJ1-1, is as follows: ETGVTQSPTHLIKTRGQQVTLRCSSQSGHNTVSWYQQALGQGPQFIFQYYREEENGRGNFPPRFSGLQFPNYSSELNVNALELDDSALYLCASSFLNTEAFFGQGTRLTVV.